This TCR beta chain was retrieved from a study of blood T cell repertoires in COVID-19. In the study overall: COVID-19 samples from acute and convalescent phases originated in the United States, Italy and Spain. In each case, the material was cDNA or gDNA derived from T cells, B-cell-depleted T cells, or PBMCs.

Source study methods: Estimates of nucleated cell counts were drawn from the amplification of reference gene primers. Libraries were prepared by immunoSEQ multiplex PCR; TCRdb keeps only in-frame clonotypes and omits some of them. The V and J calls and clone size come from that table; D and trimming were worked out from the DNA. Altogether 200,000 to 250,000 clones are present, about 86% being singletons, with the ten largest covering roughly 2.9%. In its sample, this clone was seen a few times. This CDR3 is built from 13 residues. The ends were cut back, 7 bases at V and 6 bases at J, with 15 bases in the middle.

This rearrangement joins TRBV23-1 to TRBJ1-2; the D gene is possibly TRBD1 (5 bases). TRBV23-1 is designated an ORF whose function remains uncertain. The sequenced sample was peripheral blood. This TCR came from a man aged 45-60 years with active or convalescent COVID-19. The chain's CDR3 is CASTSRVGDGYTF. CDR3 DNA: TGCGCCAGCACTTCAAGGGTAGGGGATGGCTACACCTTC.